The source of this T cell receptor beta chain is a study of T cells after posttransplantation cyclophosphamide. Findings and limits, study-wide: Tissue-infiltrating T cells from skin or gut overlapped little with blood T cells.

Of note for this clone: Its specificity is unknown.

A marrow graft followed busulfan-fludarabine conditioning, with cyclophosphamide on days +3 and +4. Between the trimmed V and J ends, which lost 6 bases and 5 bases, there was a span of 19 bases. The CDR3 is made up of 14 amino acids. The germline gives CDR1 SQVTM, CDR2 ANQGSEA. The data were produced by immunoSEQ multiplex PCR, yet TCRdb's version contains in-frame clones alone and is incomplete. The sample includes roughly 42,000 clones, 90% of them seen just once. This rearrangement joins TRBV29-1 to TRBJ1-2; D call uncertain. This TCR was recovered from a male patient between 60 and 69 years old who received an allogeneic stem cell transplant from a related donor and was CMV-positive. Some T cells may have come from the graft donor. The specimen was PBMCs, collected just over 60 days after allogeneic stem cell transplant with posttransplant cyclophosphamide. The CDR3 DNA follows: TGCAGCGTGAAGCCACTCACCCGAGTTTATGGCTACACCTTC. This codes for CSVKPLTRVYGYTF.